The clone carrying this TCR beta chain was observed a single time. Its matching antigen is unknown. Germline values: CDR1 SNHLY, CDR2 FYNNEI. The V end was cut by 2 bases, the J end by 1 base, with 17 bases between. This CDR3 spans 17 amino acids. This record belongs to a study of OX40 agonist ivuxolimab in advanced cancers. Study overall: Across the patients, intravenous ivuxolimab was delivered every 2 weeks at 0.01 to 10 mg/kg. One hepatocellular carcinoma and two cutaneous melanoma patients partially responded. Prior anti-PD-1, anti-PD-L1 or anti-CTLA-4 therapy did not bar entry, and approximately 40% had some.

Sequencing used immunoSEQ multiplex PCR; TCRdb keeps in-frame clones, though not all of them. The sample carries tens of thousands of clones, approximately 86% recorded once. Findings and limits, study-wide: Compared with CD4+, CD8+ T cells on average had more expanded clones.

Sequencing was performed on CD4+ or CD8+ T cells sorted from blood, taken in a trial of the OX40 agonist ivuxolimab. The TCR comes from an adult with an advanced solid tumor such as melanoma, head and neck, liver or kidney cancer. The genes are TRBV2 and TRBJ1-1; weak D call: TRBD1 (5 bases). The CDR3 bases are TGTGCCAGCAGTGAATCTCTGCAGGGAGCAGAGAACACTGAAGCTTTCTTT. Translated, it gives CASSESLQGAENTEAFF. The variable domain in full, with the rest retrieved from reference TRBV2 and TRBJ1-1, is EPEVTQTPSHQVTQMGQEVILRCVPISNHLYFYWYRQILGQKVEFLVSFYNNEISEKSEIFDDQFSVERPDGSNFTLKIRSTKLEDSAMYFCASSESLQGAENTEAFFGQGTRLTVV.